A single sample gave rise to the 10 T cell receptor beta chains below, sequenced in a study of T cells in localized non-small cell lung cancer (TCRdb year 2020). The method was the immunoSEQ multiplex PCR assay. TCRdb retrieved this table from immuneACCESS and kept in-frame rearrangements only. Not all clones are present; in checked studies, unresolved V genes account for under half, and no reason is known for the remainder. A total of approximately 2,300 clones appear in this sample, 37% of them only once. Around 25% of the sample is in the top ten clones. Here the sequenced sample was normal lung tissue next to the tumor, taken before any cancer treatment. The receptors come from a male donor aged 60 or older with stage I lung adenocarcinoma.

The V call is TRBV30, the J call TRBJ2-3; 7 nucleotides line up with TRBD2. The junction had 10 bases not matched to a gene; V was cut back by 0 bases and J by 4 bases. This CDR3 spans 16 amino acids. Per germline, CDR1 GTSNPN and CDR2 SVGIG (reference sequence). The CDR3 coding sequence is TGTGCCTGGAGTGTACAGGCGGGGGTAGGGGCAGATACGCAGTATTTT. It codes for CAWSVQAGVGADTQYF. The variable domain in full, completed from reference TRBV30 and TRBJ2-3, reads SQTIHQWPATLVQPVGSPLSLECTVEGTSNPNLYWYRQAAGRGLQLLFYSVGIGQISSEVPQNLSASRPQDRQFILSSKKLLLSDSGFYLCAWSVQAGVGADTQYFGPGTRLTVL.

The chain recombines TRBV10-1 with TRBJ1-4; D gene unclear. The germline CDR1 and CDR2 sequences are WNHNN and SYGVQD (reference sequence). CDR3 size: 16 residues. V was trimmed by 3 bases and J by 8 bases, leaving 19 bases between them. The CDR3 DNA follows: TGCGCCAGCAGTGACCTGGAGGGCCGGCTGCGGGAAAAACTGTTTTTT. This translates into CASSDLEGRLREKLFF.

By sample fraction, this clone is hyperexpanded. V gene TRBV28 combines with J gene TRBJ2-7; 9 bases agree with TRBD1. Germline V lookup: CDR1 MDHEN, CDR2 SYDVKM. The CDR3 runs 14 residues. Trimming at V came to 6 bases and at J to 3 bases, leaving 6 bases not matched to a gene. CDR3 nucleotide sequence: TGTGCCAGCAGCTCTTGGGGACAGGGCTACGAGCAGTACTTC. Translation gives CASSSWGQGYEQYF.

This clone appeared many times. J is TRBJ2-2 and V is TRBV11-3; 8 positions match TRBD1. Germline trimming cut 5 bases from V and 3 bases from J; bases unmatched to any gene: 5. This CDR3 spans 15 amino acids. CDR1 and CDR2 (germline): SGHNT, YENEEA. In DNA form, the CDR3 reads TGTGCCAGCAGCATCAGGGGGCTTGACACCGGGGAGCTGTTTTTT. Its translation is CASSIRGLDTGELFF.

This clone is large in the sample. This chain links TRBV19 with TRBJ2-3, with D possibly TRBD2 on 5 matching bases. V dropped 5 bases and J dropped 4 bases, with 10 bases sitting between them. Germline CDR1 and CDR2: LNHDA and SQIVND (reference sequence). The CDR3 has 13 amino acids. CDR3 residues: CASSGPDSDTQYF. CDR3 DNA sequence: TGTGCCAGTAGTGGTCCGGACTCAGATACGCAGTATTTT.

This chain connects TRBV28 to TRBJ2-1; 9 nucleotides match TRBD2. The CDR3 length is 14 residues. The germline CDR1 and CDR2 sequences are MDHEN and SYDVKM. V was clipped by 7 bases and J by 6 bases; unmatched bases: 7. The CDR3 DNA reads TGTGCCAGCATAGGTAGCGGGAGCCTCAATGAGCAGTTCTTC. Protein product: CASIGSGSLNEQFF. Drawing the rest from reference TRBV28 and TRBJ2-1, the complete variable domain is DVKVTQSSRYLVKRTGEKVFLECVQDMDHENMFWYRQDPGLGLRLIYFSYDVKMKEKGDIPEGYSVSREKKERFSLILESASTNQTSMYLCASIGSGSLNEQFFGPGTRLTVL.

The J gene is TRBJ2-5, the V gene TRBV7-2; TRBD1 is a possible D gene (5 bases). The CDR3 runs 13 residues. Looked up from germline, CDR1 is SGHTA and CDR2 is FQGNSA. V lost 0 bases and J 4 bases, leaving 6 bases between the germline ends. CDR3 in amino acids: CASSLAGRETQYF. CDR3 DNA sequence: TGTGCCAGCAGCTTAGCGGGGCGAGAGACCCAGTACTTC.

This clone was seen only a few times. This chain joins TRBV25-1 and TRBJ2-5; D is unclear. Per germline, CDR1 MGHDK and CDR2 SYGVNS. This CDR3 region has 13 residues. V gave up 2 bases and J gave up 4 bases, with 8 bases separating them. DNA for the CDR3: TGTGCCAGCAGTGAAAAGGTGTTAGAGACCCAGTACTTC. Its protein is CASSEKVLETQYF.

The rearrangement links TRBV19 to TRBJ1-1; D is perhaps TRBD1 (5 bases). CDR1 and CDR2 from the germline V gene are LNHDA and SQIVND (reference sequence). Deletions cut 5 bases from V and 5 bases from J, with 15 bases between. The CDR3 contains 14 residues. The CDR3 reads CASSVQGLRTEAFF. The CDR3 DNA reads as TGTGCCAGTAGTGTTCAGGGTCTAAGGACTGAAGCTTTCTTT.

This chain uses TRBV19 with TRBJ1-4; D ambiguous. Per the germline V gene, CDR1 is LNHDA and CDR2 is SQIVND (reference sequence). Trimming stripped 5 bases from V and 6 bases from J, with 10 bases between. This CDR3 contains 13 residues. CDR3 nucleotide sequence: TGTGCCAGTAGTCCCCGGGTTTATGAAAAACTGTTTTTT. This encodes CASSPRVYEKLFF.